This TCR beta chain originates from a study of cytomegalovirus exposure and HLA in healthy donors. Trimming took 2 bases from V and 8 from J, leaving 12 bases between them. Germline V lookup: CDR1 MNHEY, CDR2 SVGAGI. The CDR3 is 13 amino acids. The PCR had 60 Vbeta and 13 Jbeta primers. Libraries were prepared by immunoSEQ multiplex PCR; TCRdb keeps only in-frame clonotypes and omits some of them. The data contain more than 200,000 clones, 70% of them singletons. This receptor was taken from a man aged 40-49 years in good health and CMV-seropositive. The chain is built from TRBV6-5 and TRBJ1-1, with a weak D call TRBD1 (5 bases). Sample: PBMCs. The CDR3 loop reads CASSYRGGLEAFF. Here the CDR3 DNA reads TGTGCCAGCAGTTACAGGGGTGGTTTGGAAGCTTTCTTT.